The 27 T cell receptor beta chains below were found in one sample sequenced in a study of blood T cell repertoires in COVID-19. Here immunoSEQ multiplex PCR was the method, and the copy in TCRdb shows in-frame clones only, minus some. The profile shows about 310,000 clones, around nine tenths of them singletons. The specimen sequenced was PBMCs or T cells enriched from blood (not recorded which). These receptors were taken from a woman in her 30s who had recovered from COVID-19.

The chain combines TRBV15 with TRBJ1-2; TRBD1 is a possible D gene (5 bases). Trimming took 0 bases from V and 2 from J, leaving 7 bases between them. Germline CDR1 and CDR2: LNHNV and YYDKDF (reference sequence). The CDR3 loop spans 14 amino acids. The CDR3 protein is CATSRDRQNYGYTF. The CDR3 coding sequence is TGTGCCACCAGCAGAGATCGACAGAACTATGGCTACACCTTC.

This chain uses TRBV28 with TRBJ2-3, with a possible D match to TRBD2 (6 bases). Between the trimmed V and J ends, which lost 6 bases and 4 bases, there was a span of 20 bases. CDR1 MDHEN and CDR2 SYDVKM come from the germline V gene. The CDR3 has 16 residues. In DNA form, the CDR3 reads TGTGCCAGCAGCCTACGGGGCGGGGCAACTCCAGATACGCAGTATTTT. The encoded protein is CASSLRGGATPDTQYF. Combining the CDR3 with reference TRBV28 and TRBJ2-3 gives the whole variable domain DVKVTQSSRYLVKRTGEKVFLECVQDMDHENMFWYRQDPGLGLRLIYFSYDVKMKEKGDIPEGYSVSREKKERFSLILESASTNQTSMYLCASSLRGGATPDTQYFGPGTRLTVL.

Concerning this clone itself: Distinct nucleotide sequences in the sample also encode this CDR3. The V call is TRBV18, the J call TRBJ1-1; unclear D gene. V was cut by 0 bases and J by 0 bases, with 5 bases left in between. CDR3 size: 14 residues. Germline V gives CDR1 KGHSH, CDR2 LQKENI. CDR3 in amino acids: CASSPPSVNTEAFF. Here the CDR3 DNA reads TGTGCCAGCTCACCACCGTCCGTGAACACTGAAGCTTTCTTT.

The CDR3 DNA reads TGTGCCATCAGTGAAAACAGCGGAAACTATGGCTACACCTTC. Translated: CAISENSGNYGYTF. This chain joins TRBV10-3 and TRBJ1-2; D unresolved. The CDR3 sequence is 14 residues long. Trimming took off 3 bases at V and 2 bases at J, with 10 bases between the two ends. From germline, CDR1 is ENHRY and CDR2 SYGVKD.

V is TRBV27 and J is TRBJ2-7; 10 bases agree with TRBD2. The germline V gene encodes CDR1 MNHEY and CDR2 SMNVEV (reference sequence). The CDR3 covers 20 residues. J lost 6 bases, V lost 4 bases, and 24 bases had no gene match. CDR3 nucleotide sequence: TGTGCCAGCAGTTCCATTGAGGGGGGGCTAGCGGGAGTCGGCCCCTTCGAGCAGTACTTC. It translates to CASSSIEGGLAGVGPFEQYF.

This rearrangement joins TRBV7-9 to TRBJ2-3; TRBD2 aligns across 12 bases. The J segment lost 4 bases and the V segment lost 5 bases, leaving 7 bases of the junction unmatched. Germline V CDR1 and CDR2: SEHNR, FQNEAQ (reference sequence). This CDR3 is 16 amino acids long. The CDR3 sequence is CASSPRLAGVADTQYF. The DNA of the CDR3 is TGTGCCAGCAGCCCGAGACTAGCGGGAGTAGCAGATACGCAGTATTTT.

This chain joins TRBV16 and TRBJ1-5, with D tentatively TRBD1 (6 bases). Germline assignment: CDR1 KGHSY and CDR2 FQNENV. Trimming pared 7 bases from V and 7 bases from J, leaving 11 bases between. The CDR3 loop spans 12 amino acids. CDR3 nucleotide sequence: TGTGCCAGCACGCGGGGGGCGCAGCCCCAGCATTTT. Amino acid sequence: CASTRGAQPQHF.

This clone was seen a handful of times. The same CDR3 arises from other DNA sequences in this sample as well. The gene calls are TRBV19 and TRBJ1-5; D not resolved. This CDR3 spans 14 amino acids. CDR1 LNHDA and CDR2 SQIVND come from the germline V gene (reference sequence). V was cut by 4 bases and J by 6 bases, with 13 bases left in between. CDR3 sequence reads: CASSTGGRGQPQHF. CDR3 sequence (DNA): TGTGCCAGTAGTACAGGAGGGCGCGGTCAGCCCCAGCATTTT.

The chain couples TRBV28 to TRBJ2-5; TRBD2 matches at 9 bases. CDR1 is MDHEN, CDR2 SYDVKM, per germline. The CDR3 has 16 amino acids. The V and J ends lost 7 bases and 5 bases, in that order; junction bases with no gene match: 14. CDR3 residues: CASNRPLAGFAETQYF. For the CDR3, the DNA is TGTGCCAGCAATCGACCGCTAGCGGGGTTTGCGGAGACCCAGTACTTC.

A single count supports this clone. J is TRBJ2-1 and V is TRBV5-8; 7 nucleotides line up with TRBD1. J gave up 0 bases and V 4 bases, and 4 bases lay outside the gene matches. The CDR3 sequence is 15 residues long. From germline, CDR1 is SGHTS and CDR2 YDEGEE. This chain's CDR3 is CASSIDRVSYNEQFF. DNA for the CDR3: TGTGCCAGCAGCATCGACAGGGTCTCCTACAATGAGCAGTTCTTC.

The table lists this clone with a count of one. CDR3 region: CASSRDRGRTGELFF. In nucleotides, the CDR3 is TGCGCCAGCAGCCGGGACAGGGGGCGTACCGGGGAGCTGTTTTTT. The J gene is TRBJ2-2, the V gene TRBV5-1, with TRBD1 matching 12 bases. Germline assignment: CDR1 SGHRS and CDR2 YFSETQ. Trimming cost V 4 bases and J 5 bases; bases outside gene matches: 3. The CDR3 covers 15 residues.

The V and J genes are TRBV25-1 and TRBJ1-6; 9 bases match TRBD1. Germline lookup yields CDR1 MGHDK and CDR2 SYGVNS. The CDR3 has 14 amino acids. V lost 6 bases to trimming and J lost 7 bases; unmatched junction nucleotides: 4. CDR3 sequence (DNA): TGTGCCAGCAGCCGGGACAGGGCCAATTCACCCCTCCACTTT. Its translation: CASSRDRANSPLHF.

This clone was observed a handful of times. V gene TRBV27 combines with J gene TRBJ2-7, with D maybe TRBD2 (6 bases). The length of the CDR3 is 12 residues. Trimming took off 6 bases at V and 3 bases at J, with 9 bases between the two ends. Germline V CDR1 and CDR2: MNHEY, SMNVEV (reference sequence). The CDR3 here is CASRTSGYEQYF. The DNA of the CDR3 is TGTGCCAGCAGGACTAGTGGCTACGAGCAGTACTTC.

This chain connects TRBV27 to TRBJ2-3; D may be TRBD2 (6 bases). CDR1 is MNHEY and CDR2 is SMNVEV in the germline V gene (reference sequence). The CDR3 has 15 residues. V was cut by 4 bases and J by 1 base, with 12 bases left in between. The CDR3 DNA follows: TGTGCCAGCAGTTATACGGCTAGCGGCACAGATACGCAGTATTTT. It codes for CASSYTASGTDTQYF.

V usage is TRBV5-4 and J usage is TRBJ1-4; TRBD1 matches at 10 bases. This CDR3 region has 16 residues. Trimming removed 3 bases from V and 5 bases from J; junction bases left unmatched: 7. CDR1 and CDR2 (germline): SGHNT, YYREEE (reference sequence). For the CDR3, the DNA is TGTGCCAGCAGCTCAGGCTCGGACAGGGGGAATGAAAAACTGTTTTTT. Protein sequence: CASSSGSDRGNEKLFF.

The CDR3 protein is CASCPERDWNEQFF. CDR3 DNA sequence: TGTGCTAGTTGTCCTGAGCGGGACTGGAATGAGCAGTTCTTC. This chain connects TRBV12-5 to TRBJ2-1, with TRBD2 matching over 7 bases. The CDR3 loop spans 14 amino acids. Per germline, CDR1 LGHNT and CDR2 FRNRAP. After removal of 8 bases from V and 7 bases from J, the junction contained 11 bases not matched to a gene.

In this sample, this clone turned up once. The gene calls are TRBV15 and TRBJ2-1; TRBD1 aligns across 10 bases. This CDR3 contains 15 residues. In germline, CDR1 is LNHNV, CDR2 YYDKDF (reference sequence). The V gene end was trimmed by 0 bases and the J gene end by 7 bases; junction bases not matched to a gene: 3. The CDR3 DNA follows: TGTGCCACCAGCAGAGATGGGACAGGGGAGAATGAGCAGTTCTTC. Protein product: CATSRDGTGENEQFF.

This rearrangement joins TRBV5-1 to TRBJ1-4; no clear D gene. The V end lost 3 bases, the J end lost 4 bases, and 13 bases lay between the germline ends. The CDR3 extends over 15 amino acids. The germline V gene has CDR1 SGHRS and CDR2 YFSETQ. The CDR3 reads CASSSSGGFNEKLFF. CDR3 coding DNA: TGCGCCAGCAGCTCGAGCGGCGGATTTAATGAAAAACTGTTTTTT.

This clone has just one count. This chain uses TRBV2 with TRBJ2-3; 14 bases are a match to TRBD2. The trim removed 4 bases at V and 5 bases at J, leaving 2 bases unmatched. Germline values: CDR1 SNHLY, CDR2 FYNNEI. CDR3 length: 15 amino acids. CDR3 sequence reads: CASSGTSGRIDTQYF. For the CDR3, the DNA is TGTGCCAGCAGTGGGACTAGCGGGAGGATAGATACGCAGTATTTT.

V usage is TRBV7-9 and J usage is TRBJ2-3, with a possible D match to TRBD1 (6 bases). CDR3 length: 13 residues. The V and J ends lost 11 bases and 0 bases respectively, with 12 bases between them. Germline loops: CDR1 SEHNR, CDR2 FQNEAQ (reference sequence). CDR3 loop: CAVGGASTDTQYF. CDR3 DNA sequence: TGTGCCGTAGGGGGAGCGAGCACAGATACGCAGTATTTT.

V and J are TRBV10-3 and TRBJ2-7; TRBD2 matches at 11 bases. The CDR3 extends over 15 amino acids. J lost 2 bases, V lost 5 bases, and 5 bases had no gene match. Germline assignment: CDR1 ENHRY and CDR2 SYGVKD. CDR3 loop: CAISLGLAGTYEQYF. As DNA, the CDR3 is TGTGCCATCAGTTTAGGACTAGCGGGCACCTACGAGCAGTACTTC.

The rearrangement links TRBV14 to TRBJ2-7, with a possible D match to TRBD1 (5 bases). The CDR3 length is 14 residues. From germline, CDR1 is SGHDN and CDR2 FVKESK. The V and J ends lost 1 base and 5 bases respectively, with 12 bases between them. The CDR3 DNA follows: TGTGCCAGCAGCCAAGCAGGGTATAATGACGAGCAGTACTTC. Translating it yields CASSQAGYNDEQYF. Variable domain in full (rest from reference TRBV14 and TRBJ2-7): EAGVTQFPSHSVIEKGQTVTLRCDPISGHDNLYWYRRVMGKEIKFLLHFVKESKQDESGMPNNRFLAERTGGTYSTLKVQPAELEDSGVYFCASSQAGYNDEQYFGPGTRLTVT.

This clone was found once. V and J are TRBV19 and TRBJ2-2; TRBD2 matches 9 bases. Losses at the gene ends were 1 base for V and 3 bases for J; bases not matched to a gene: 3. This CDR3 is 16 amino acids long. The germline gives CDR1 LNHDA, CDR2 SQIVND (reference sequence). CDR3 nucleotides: TGTGCCAGTAGTATAGCCAGCGGGAGGTACACCGGGGAGCTGTTTTTT. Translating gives CASSIASGRYTGELFF.

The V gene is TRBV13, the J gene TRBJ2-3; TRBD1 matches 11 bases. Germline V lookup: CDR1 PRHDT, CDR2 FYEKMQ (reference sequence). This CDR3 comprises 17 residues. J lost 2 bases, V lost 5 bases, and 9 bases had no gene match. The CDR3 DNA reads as TGTGCCAGCAGCCCCCGCGGGACAGGGGGATTCACAGATACGCAGTATTTT. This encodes CASSPRGTGGFTDTQYF.

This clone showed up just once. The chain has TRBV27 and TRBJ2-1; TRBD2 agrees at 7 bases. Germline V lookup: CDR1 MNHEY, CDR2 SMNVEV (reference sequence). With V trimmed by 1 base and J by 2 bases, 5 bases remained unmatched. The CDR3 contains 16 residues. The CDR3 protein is CASSLWGGSPYNEQFF. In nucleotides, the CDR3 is TGTGCCAGCAGTTTATGGGGAGGGTCCCCCTACAATGAGCAGTTCTTC.

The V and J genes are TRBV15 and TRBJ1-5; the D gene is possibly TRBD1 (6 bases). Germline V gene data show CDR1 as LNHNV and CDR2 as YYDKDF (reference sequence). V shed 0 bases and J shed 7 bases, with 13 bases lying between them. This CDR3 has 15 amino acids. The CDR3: CATSRDLGAGQPQHF. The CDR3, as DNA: TGTGCCACCAGCAGAGATTTGGGGGCAGGGCAGCCCCAGCATTTT.

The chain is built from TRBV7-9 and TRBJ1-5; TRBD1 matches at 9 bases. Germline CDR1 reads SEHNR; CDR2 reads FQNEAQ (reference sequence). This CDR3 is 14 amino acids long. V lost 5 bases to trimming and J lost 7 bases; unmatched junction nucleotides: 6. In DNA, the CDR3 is TGTGCCAGCAGCACCGGACAGGGGCCCCAGCCCCAGCATTTT. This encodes CASSTGQGPQPQHF.